The following is a T cell receptor (beta chain) sequence with its context. The CDR3 spans 16 residues. Germline V gene data show CDR1 as MNHEY and CDR2 as SVGAGI. Deletions cut 2 bases from V and 5 bases from J, with 17 bases between. The data are from a study of blood T cell repertoires in COVID-19. Study in general: PBMCs, B-cell-depleted T cells, or T cells provided the cDNA or gDNA that made up the material.

Source study methods: From reference gene primer amplification, estimates of nucleated cell counts were derived. The protocol was immunoSEQ multiplex PCR, while the TCRdb copy is restricted to in-frame clones and leaves out a portion. The DNA gave D and trimming, while V, J and clone size come from that table. Counted here are fewer than 100,000 clones, 91% occurring once; the ten biggest clones make up over 1.5%. The receptor was isolated from a woman aged 45-59 years in a cohort sampled during active COVID-19. The rearrangement uses TRBV6-5 and TRBJ2-3; TRBD2 might be the D (5 bases). The sequencing sample was made of peripheral blood. CDR3 residues: CASSYHRPTRGDTQYF. CDR3 sequence (DNA): TGTGCCAGCAGTTACCACCGACCAACACGGGGAGATACGCAGTATTTT.